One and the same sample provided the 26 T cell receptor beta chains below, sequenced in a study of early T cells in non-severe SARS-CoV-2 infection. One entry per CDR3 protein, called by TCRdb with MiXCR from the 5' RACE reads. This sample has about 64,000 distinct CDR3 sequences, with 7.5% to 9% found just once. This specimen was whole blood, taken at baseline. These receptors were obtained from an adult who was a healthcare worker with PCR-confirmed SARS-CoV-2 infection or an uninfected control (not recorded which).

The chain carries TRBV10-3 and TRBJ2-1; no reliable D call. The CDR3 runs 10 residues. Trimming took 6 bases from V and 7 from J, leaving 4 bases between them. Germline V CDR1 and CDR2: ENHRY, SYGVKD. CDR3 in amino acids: CAIRGNEQFF. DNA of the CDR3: TGTGCCATCAGGGGAAATGAGCAGTTCTTC.

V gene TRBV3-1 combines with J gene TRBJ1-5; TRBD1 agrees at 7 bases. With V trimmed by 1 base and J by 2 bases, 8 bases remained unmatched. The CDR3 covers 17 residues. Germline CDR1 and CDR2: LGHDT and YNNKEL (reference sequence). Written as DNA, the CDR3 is TGTGCCAGCAGCCAAGCCGCTATAGGACAGGGCAATCAGCCCCAGCATTTT. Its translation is CASSQAAIGQGNQPQHF.

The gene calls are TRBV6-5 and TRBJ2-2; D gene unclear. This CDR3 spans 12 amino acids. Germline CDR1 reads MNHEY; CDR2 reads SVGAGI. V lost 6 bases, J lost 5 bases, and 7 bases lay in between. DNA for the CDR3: TGTGCCAGCAGATTTACAACCGGGGAGCTGTTTTTT. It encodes CASRFTTGELFF.

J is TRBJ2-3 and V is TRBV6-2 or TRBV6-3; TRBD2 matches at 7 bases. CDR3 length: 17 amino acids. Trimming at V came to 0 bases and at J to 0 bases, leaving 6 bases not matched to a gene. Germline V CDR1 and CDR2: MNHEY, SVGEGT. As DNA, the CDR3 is TGTGCCAGCAGTTACTCGGCGGTGCGGGAGAGCACAGATACGCAGTATTTT. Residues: CASSYSAVRESTDTQYF.

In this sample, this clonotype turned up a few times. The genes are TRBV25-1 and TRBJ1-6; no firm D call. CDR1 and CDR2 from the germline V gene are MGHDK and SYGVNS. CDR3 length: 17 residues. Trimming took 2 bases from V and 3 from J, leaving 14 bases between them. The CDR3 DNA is TGTGCCAGCAGTGAACTTCGACAAGTGGGCTATAATTCACCCCTCCACTTT. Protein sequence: CASSELRQVGYNSPLHF.

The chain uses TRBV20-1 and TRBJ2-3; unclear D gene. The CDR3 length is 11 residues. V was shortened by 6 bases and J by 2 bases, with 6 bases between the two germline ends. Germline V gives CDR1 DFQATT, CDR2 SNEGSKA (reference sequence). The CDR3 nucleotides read TGCAGTGCCTATCTCACAGATACGCAGTATTTT. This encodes CSAYLTDTQYF.

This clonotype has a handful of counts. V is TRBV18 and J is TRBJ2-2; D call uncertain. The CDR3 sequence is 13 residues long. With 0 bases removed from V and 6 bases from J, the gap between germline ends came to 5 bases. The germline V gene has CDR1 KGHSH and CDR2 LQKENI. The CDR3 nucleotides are TGTGCCAGCTCACCACCGTCTGCCGGGGAGCTGTTTTTT. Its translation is CASSPPSAGELFF.

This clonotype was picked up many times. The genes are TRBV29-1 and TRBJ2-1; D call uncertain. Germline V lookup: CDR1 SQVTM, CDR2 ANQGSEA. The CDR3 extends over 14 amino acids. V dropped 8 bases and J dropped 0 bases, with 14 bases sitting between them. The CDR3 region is CSLSLGNSYNEQFF. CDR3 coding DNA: TGCAGCCTGAGTTTGGGGAACTCCTACAATGAGCAGTTCTTC.

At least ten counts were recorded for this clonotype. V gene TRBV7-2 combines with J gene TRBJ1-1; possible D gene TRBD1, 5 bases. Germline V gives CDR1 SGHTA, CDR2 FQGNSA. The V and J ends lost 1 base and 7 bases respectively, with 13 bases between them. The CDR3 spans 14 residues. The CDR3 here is CASSLGPGLNEAFF. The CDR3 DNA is TGTGCCAGCAGCTTAGGCCCGGGGCTAAATGAAGCTTTCTTT.

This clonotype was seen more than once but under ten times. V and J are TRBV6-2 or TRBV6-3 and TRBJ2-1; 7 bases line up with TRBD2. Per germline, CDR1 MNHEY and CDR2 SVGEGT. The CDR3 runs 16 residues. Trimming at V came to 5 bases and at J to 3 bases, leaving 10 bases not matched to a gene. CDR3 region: CASSLPGLDRYNEQFF. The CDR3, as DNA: TGTGCCAGCAGTCTTCCCGGACTAGATCGCTACAATGAGCAGTTCTTC.

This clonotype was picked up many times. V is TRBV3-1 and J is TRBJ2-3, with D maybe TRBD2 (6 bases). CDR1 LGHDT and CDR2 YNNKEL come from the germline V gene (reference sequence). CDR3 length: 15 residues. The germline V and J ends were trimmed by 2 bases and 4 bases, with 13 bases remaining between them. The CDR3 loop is CASSQPGAGADTQYF. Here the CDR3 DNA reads TGTGCCAGCAGCCAACCGGGAGCGGGTGCAGATACGCAGTATTTT.

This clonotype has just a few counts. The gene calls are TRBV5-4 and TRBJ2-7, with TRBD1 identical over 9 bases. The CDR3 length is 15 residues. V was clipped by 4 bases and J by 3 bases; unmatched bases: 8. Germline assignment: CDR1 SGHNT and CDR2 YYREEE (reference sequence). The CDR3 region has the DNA TGTGCCAGCAGCCTATTACAGGGGGCGGGCTACGAGCAGTACTTC. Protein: CASSLLQGAGYEQYF. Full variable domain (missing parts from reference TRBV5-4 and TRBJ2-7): ETGVTQSPTHLIKTRGQQVTLRCSSQSGHNTVSWYQQALGQGPQFIFQYYREEENGRGNFPPRFSGLQFPNYSSELNVNALELDDSALYLCASSLLQGAGYEQYFGPGTRLTVT.

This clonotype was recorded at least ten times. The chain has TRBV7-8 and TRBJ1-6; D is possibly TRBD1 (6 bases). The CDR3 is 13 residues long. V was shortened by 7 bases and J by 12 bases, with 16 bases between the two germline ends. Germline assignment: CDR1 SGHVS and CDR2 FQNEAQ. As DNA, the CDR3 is TGTGCCAGCAAATCTGACAGGCCGAAACCCCTCCACTTT. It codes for CASKSDRPKPLHF.

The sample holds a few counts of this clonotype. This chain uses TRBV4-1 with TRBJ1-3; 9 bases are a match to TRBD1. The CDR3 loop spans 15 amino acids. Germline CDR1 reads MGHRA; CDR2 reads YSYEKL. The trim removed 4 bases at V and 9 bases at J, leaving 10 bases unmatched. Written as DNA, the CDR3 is TGCGCCAGCAGCCGCTTATGGACAGGGGAAAGCACCATATATTTT. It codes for CASSRLWTGESTIYF.

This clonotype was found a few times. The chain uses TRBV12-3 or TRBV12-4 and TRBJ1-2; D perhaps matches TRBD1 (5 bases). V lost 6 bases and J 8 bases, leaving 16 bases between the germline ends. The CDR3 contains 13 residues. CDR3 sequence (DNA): TGTGCCAGCAGGCGTTCGGGGGGTGGAGGCTACACCTTC. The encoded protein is CASRRSGGGGYTF.

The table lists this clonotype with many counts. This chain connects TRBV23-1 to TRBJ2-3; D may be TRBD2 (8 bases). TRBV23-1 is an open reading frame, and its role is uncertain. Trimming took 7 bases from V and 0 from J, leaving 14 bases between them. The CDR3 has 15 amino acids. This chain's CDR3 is CASIAGQISTDTQYF. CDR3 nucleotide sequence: TGCGCCAGCATAGCGGGACAGATTAGCACAGATACGCAGTATTTT.

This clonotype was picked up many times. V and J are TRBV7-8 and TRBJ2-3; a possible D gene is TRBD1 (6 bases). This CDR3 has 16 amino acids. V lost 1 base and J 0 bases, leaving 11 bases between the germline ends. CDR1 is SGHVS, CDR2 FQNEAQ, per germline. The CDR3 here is CASSLVTGQSTDTQYF. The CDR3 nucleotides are TGTGCCAGCAGCTTAGTTACAGGACAGAGCACAGATACGCAGTATTTT.

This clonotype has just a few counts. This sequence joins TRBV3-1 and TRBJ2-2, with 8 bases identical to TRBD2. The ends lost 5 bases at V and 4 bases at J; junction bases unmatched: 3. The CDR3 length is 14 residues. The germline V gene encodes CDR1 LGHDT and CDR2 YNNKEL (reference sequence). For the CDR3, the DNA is TGTGCCAGCAGCTTAGCGGGGCCCACCGGGGAGCTGTTTTTT. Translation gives CASSLAGPTGELFF.

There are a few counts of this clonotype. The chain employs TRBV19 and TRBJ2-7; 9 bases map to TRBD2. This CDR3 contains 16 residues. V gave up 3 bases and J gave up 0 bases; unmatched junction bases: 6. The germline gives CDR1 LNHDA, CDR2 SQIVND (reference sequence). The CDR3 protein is CASSMGLAGHSYEQYF. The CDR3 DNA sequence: TGTGCCAGTAGTATGGGCCTAGCGGGGCACTCCTACGAGCAGTACTTC.

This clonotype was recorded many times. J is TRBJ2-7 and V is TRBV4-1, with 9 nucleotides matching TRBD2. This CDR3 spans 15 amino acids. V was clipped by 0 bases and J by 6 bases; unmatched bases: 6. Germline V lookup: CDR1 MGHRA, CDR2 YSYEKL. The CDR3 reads CASSQELAGAVEQYF. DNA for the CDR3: TGCGCCAGCAGCCAAGAATTAGCGGGAGCGGTCGAGCAGTACTTC.

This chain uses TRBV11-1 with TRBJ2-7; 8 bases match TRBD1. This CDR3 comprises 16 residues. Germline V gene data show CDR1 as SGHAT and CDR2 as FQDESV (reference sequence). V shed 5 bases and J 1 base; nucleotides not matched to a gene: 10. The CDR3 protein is CASSGTGTGVSYEQYF. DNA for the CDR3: TGTGCCAGCAGCGGGACCGGGACAGGAGTATCCTACGAGCAGTACTTC.

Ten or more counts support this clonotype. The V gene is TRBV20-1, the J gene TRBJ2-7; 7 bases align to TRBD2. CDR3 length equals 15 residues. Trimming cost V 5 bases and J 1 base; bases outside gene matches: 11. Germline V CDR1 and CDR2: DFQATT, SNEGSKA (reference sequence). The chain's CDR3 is CSAPRGDGFSYEQYF. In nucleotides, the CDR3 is TGCAGTGCTCCTCGGGGGGACGGTTTTTCCTACGAGCAGTACTTC.

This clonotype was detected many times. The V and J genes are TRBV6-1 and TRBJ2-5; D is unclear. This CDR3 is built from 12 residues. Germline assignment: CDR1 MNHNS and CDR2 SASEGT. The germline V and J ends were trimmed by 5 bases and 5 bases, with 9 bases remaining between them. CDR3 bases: TGTGCCAGCAGTCCCTTTCGGGAGACCCAGTACTTC. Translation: CASSPFRETQYF.

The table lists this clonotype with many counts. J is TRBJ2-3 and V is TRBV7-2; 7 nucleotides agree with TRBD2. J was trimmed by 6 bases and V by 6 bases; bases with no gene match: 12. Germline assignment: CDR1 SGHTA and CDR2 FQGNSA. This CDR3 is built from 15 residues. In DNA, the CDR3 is TGTGCCAGCAGACCGCTAGCGGACGAGGGGGATACGCAGTATTTT. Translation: CASRPLADEGDTQYF.

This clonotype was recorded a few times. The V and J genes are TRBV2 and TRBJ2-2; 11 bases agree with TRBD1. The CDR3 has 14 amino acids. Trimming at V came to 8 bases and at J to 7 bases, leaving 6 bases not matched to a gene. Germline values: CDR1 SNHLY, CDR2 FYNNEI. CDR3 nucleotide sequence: TGTGCCAGCGAGCGGGACAGGGGGGACGGGGAGCTGTTTTTT. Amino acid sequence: CASERDRGDGELFF.

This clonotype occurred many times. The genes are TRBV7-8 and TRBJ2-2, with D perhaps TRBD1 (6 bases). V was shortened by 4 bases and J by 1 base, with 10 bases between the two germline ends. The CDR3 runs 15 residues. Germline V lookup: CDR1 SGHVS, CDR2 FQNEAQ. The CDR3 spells CASSSRTENTGELFF. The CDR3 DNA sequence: TGTGCCAGCAGCTCACGGACAGAGAACACCGGGGAGCTGTTTTTT.